Presented here are 7 T cell receptor beta chains from one specimen sequenced in a study of beta chain features in type 1 diabetes. The isolated RNA, all of it, was reverse transcribed, so expressed TCRB transcripts were what got sequenced. Sequenced by immunoSEQ multiplex PCR; TCRdb stores in-frame clones only, minus some. The sample records 150,000 to 200,000 clones, just over 9% being singletons. The sample was central memory CD4+ T cells from blood. The receptors come from a woman between 18 and 29 years old in good health.

This sequence joins TRBV7-2 and TRBJ1-1, with D possibly being TRBD1 (6 bases). CDR1 SGHTA and CDR2 FQGNSA come from the germline V gene. V was clipped by 5 bases and J by 3 bases, with 13 bases between them. CDR3 length: 14 amino acids. Written as DNA, the CDR3 is TGTGCCAGCAGCCCCCAGGGGCTACACACTGAAGCTTTCTTT. Translated: CASSPQGLHTEAFF.

The rearrangement uses TRBV7-2 and TRBJ1-2; possible D gene TRBD1, 6 bases. Germline-derived CDR1 and CDR2 are SGHTA and FQGNSA. Trimming shortened V by 6 bases and J by 5 bases, and 16 bases separated the two germline ends. This CDR3 region has 14 residues. The CDR3 bases are TGTGCCAGCAGTTTCTCCCGACAGGCTTATGGCTACACCTTC. Amino acids: CASSFSRQAYGYTF.

This clone showed up just a few times. The gene calls are TRBV2 and TRBJ1-1, with D uncertain. Trimming took 7 bases from V and 1 from J, leaving 10 bases between them. There are 13 residues in the CDR3. CDR1 is SNHLY and CDR2 is FYNNEI in the germline V gene. The CDR3 loop is CASTLGENTEAFF. The DNA for the CDR3 is TGTGCCAGCACACTCGGGGAGAACACTGAAGCTTTCTTT. Drawing the rest from reference TRBV2 and TRBJ1-1, the complete variable domain is EPEVTQTPSHQVTQMGQEVILRCVPISNHLYFYWYRQILGQKVEFLVSFYNNEISEKSEIFDDQFSVERPDGSNFTLKIRSTKLEDSAMYFCASTLGENTEAFFGQGTRLTVV.

In this sample, this clone turned up a few times. The rearrangement links TRBV7-2 to TRBJ2-1; TRBD2 matches at 8 bases. Germline V gene lookup returns CDR1 SGHTA and CDR2 FQGNSA. This CDR3 region has 13 residues. V dropped 5 bases and J dropped 6; count of bases not matched to a gene: 3. CDR3 bases: TGTGCCAGCAGCCAGGGACTAGTCAATGAGCAGTTCTTC. This codes for CASSQGLVNEQFF.

The chain combines TRBV11-1 with TRBJ2-5; 7 bases align to TRBD2. The CDR3 has 16 residues. CDR1 is SGHAT, CDR2 FQDESV, per germline (reference sequence). V shed 1 base, J shed 1 base, and the junction held 6 bases outside the gene matches. The DNA for the CDR3 is TGTGCCAGCAGCTTAGGCGGGAGCGGGCCCCAAGAGACCCAGTACTTC. Its translation: CASSLGGSGPQETQYF.

The V gene is TRBV7-8, the J gene TRBJ2-7, with D possibly being TRBD2 (5 bases). The V and J ends lost 8 bases and 2 bases respectively, with 13 bases between them. Germline assignment: CDR1 SGHVS and CDR2 FQNEAQ. The CDR3 runs to 13 residues. The DNA of the CDR3 is TGTGCCAGCGGGAATAGCGCCACCTACGAGCAGTACTTC. Translating gives CASGNSATYEQYF.

The chain links TRBV7-2 to TRBJ1-1; weak D call: TRBD1 (6 bases). Germline values: CDR1 SGHTA, CDR2 FQGNSA. The CDR3 runs to 15 residues. Deletions cut 4 bases from V and 5 bases from J, with 17 bases between. CDR3 DNA sequence: TGTGCCAGCAGCTCTGTCGGGGGGCGGGGTACTGAAGCTTTCTTT. Translation gives CASSSVGGRGTEAFF. Drawing the rest from reference TRBV7-2 and TRBJ1-1, the complete variable domain is GAGVSQSPSNKVTEKGKDVELRCDPISGHTALYWYRQSLGQGLEFLIYFQGNSAPDKSGLPSDRFSAERTGGSVSTLTIQRTQQEDSAVYLCASSSVGGRGTEAFFGQGTRLTVV.